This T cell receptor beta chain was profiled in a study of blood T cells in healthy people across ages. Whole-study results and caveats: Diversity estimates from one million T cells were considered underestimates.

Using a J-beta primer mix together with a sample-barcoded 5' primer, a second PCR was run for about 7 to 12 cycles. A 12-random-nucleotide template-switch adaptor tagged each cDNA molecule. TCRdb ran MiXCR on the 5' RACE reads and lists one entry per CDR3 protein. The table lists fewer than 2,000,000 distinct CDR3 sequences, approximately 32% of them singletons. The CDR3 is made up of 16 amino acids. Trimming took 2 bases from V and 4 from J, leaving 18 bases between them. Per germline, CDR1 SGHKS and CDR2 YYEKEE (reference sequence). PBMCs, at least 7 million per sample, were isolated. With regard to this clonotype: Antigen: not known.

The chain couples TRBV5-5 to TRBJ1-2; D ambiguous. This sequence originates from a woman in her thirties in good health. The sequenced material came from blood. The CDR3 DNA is TGTGCCAGCAGCTTATCATTCGAGGCAGGCGCCTATGGCTACACCTTC. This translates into CASSLSFEAGAYGYTF.